The 29 T cell receptor beta chains below come from one sample, sequenced in a study of beta chain features in type 1 diabetes. The isolated RNA, all of it, was reverse transcribed, so expressed TCRB transcripts were what got sequenced. The method was immunoSEQ multiplex PCR; TCRdb's version includes in-frame clones alone and lacks a portion of them. The sample lists a few hundred thousand clones, under 13% occurring once. The sample comprised central memory CD4+ T cells from blood. The receptors were sampled from a man between 18 and 29 years old in good health.

This clone showed up just a few times. This rearrangement joins TRBV2 to TRBJ2-3, with TRBD1 identical over 8 bases. Trimming took 9 bases from V and 2 from J; bases not matched to a gene: 7. The CDR3 spans 14 residues. Germline values: CDR1 SNHLY, CDR2 FYNNEI. CDR3 loop: CASKRQGLTDTQYF. DNA of the CDR3: TGTGCCAGTAAACGACAGGGGCTCACAGATACGCAGTATTTT.

This clone appeared a few times. The chain recombines TRBV7-3 with TRBJ1-1, with a weak D call TRBD1 (5 bases). The V gene's germline CDR1 is SGHTA and CDR2 FQGTGA. Trimming pared 5 bases from V and 4 bases from J, leaving 17 bases between. The CDR3 loop spans 15 amino acids. CDR3 nucleotides: TGTGCCAGCAGCCCTCGTGAGGGGAGGTCCACTGAAGCTTTCTTT. Protein product: CASSPREGRSTEAFF.

The chain uses TRBV9 and TRBJ1-2; D is unclear. The CDR3 sequence is 14 residues long. Trimming removed 0 bases at V and 1 base at J, with 7 bases between. CDR1 and CDR2 from the germline V gene are SGDLS and YYNGEE. The CDR3 loop is CASSVGNSNYGYTF. Here the CDR3 DNA reads TGTGCCAGCAGCGTAGGGAACAGTAACTATGGCTACACCTTC.

The rearrangement joins TRBV15 to TRBJ1-5; D may be TRBD1 (6 bases). CDR1 is LNHNV and CDR2 is YYDKDF in the germline V gene (reference sequence). Trimming pared 3 bases from V and 3 bases from J, leaving 12 bases between. The CDR3 is made up of 15 amino acids. As DNA, the CDR3 is TGTGCCACCAGCAGCGGAGGACAGAACAATCAGCCCCAGCATTTT. Its translation is CATSSGGQNNQPQHF. The variable domain in full, with the rest retrieved from reference TRBV15 and TRBJ1-5, is DAMVIQNPRYQVTQFGKPVTLSCSQTLNHNVMYWYQQKSSQAPKLLFHYYDKDFNNEADTPDNFQSRRPNTSFCFLDIRSPGLGDTAMYLCATSSGGQNNQPQHFGDGTRLSIL.

The chain is built from TRBV28 and TRBJ1-2; D is uncertain. The CDR3 consists of 14 residues. Germline CDR1 MDHEN, CDR2 SYDVKM. The germline V and J ends were trimmed by 5 bases and 7 bases, with 17 bases remaining between them. The CDR3 protein is CASSPWTETGGYTF. In DNA form, the CDR3 reads TGTGCCAGCAGTCCATGGACTGAGACTGGTGGCTACACCTTC.

This clone has only a few counts. CDR3 amino acids: CASSLTRGLTDTQYF. In nucleotides, the CDR3 is TGCGCCAGCAGCTTGACACGGGGGCTCACAGATACGCAGTATTTT. This chain connects TRBV5-1 to TRBJ2-3; D possibly uses TRBD1 or TRBD2 (6 bases each). V was pared by 1 base and J by 2 bases, with 11 bases between. Germline CDR1 SGHRS, CDR2 YFSETQ. This CDR3 has 15 residues.

This clone has more than one count but fewer than ten. V usage is TRBV6-5 and J usage is TRBJ2-4; tentative D call: TRBD1 (5 bases). V was trimmed by 2 bases and J by 2 bases, leaving 13 bases between them. The CDR3 consists of 16 residues. Germline CDR1 reads MNHEY; CDR2 reads SVGAGI. DNA for the CDR3: TGTGCCAGCAGTTACACCCCCGCAGGGACCAAAAACATTCAGTACTTC. Translation: CASSYTPAGTKNIQYF.

The rearrangement joins TRBV27 to TRBJ1-1; D ambiguous. The CDR3 totals 12 residues. With 3 bases removed from V and 4 bases from J, the gap between germline ends came to 6 bases. Germline V lookup: CDR1 MNHEY, CDR2 SMNVEV (reference sequence). DNA for the CDR3: TGTGCCAGCAGTTTCGTTGGCACTGAAGCTTTCTTT. Translated, it gives CASSFVGTEAFF.

There are many counts of this clone. This sequence joins TRBV29-1 and TRBJ2-1, with no clear D. The CDR3 length is 10 residues. Trimming pared 4 bases from V and 4 bases from J, leaving 2 bases between. Germline CDR1 reads SQVTM; CDR2 reads ANQGSEA. The CDR3 loop is CSVAYNEQFF. The CDR3 DNA reads TGCAGCGTTGCGTACAATGAGCAGTTCTTC.

This clone was seen many times. The J gene is TRBJ2-5, the V gene TRBV29-1, with 15 bases lining up with TRBD2. CDR3 length: 15 amino acids. Germline V gives CDR1 SQVTM, CDR2 ANQGSEA. Losses at the gene ends were 6 bases for V and 3 bases for J; bases not matched to a gene: 5. For the CDR3, the DNA is TGCAGCGTCCCACGGACTAGCGGGAGGGAAGAGACCCAGTACTTC. Encoded protein: CSVPRTSGREETQYF. Together with reference TRBV29-1 and TRBJ2-5, the CDR3 gives the full variable domain: SAVISQKPSRDICQRGTSLTIQCQVDSQVTMMFWYRQQPGQSLTLIATANQGSEATYESGFVIDKFPISRPNLTFSTLTVSNMSPEDSSIYLCSVPRTSGREETQYFGPGTRLLVL.

This clone came up many times. The chain uses TRBV5-4 and TRBJ2-1; no clear D gene. The CDR3 is made up of 13 amino acids. Germline CDR1 and CDR2: SGHNT and YYREEE (reference sequence). The ends were cut back, 4 bases at V and 7 bases at J, with 12 bases in the middle. The CDR3 DNA sequence: TGTGCCAGCAGCGGGTTGGGCATTAATGAGCAGTTCTTC. Translating gives CASSGLGINEQFF.

This clone was detected only a few times. The gene calls are TRBV19 and TRBJ2-5; D is tentatively TRBD1 or TRBD2 (5 bases each). CDR3 length equals 13 residues. The V and J ends lost 5 bases and 1 base respectively, with 8 bases between them. Per the germline V gene, CDR1 is LNHDA and CDR2 is SQIVND (reference sequence). The CDR3 sequence is CASSPGRQETQYF. Written as DNA, the CDR3 is TGTGCCAGTAGTCCGGGACGCCAAGAGACCCAGTACTTC.

This clone was observed at least ten times. This sequence joins TRBV19 and TRBJ2-7, with TRBD2 identical over 14 bases. V trimming: 5 bases; J trimming: 4 bases; junction bases outside the gene matches: 10. CDR1 is LNHDA, CDR2 SQIVND, per germline (reference sequence). The CDR3 runs 17 residues. The CDR3 DNA is TGTGCCAGTAGTCTAAGCCGGACTAGCGGGAGGAGGTACGAGCAGTACTTC. It is translated as CASSLSRTSGRRYEQYF.

This clone has a handful of counts. The chain carries TRBV30 and TRBJ2-5; D might be TRBD2 (6 bases). Germline CDR1 GTSNPN, CDR2 SVGIG (reference sequence). Trimming left V 2 bases short and J 5 bases short, with 9 bases between. CDR3 length: 12 amino acids. The CDR3 spells CAWSFAGETQYF. In DNA form, the CDR3 reads TGTGCCTGGAGTTTTGCGGGGGAGACCCAGTACTTC. Complete variable domain (other parts from reference TRBV30 and TRBJ2-5): SQTIHQWPATLVQPVGSPLSLECTVEGTSNPNLYWYRQAAGRGLQLLFYSVGIGQISSEVPQNLSASRPQDRQFILSSKKLLLSDSGFYLCAWSFAGETQYFGPGTRLLVL.

The J gene is TRBJ2-3, the V gene TRBV30; 10 nucleotides match TRBD2. Germline lookup yields CDR1 GTSNPN and CDR2 SVGIG (reference sequence). CDR3 length: 17 amino acids. The V segment lost 4 bases and the J segment 2 bases; nucleotides outside the gene matches: 12. The CDR3 nucleotides read TGTGCCTGGACCCTTGGGACTAGCGCCACCACCACAGATACGCAGTATTTT. Translation gives CAWTLGTSATTTDTQYF.

This clone has only a few counts. The chain uses TRBV7-8 and TRBJ2-5, with D hard to call. Trimming cost V 5 bases and J 1 base, with 17 bases left between them. Germline V gene lookup returns CDR1 SGHVS and CDR2 FQNEAQ. The CDR3 is 16 residues long. CDR3 nucleotides: TGTGCCAGCAGCCCGTTACCGCAATCTTTCCAAGAGACCCAGTACTTC. Amino acids: CASSPLPQSFQETQYF.

The J gene is TRBJ1-2, the V gene TRBV28; the D is unclear. V was trimmed by 1 base and J by 4 bases, leaving 10 bases between them. The CDR3 runs to 14 residues. CDR1 is MDHEN, CDR2 SYDVKM, per germline. CDR3 protein: CASSLSKEGYGYTF. The CDR3 nucleotides are TGTGCCAGCAGTTTATCTAAGGAAGGCTATGGCTACACCTTC.

This clone has a handful of counts. The V gene is TRBV12-5, the J gene TRBJ2-7; D is unclear. Germline loops: CDR1 LGHNT, CDR2 FRNRAP. The CDR3 spans 15 residues. Trimming left V 0 bases short and J 1 base short, with 10 bases between. CDR3 amino acids: CASGLVKGGSYEQYF. The DNA for the CDR3 is TGTGCTAGTGGTTTGGTTAAAGGTGGATCCTACGAGCAGTACTTC.

This clone was detected a few times. The rearrangement joins TRBV4-3 to TRBJ2-5; 7 positions match TRBD2. This CDR3 is 15 amino acids long. From germline, CDR1 is LGHNA and CDR2 YSLEER. Unmatched junction bases numbered 8, after V lost 2 bases and J lost 5 bases. The CDR3 protein is CASSQSPWEGETQYF. CDR3 DNA: TGCGCCAGCAGCCAATCTCCGTGGGAGGGGGAGACCCAGTACTTC.

Of note for this clone: Different DNA sequences within this sample yield the same CDR3. The V and J genes are TRBV20-1 and TRBJ2-5, with D hard to call. Between the trimmed V and J ends, which lost 6 bases and 6 bases, there was a span of 11 bases. Germline loops: CDR1 DFQATT, CDR2 SNEGSKA (reference sequence). CDR3 length: 11 residues. The CDR3 is CSAPLSQTQYF. CDR3 nucleotide sequence: TGCAGTGCCCCCCTAAGTCAGACCCAGTACTTC.

The table lists this clone with a few counts. Different DNA sequences within this sample yield the same CDR3. J is TRBJ2-7 and V is TRBV18; weak D call: TRBD2 (6 bases). Germline CDR1 and CDR2: KGHSH and LQKENI. Trimming cost V 4 bases and J 3 bases, with 22 bases left between them. The CDR3 has 17 amino acids. The CDR3 region has the DNA TGTGCCAGCTCACTACAACTAGCAGGGCGGAGCATCTACGAGCAGTACTTC. Translated: CASSLQLAGRSIYEQYF.

The V and J genes are TRBV5-8 and TRBJ2-7; D is ambiguous. The CDR3 loop spans 12 amino acids. Germline assignment: CDR1 SGHTS and CDR2 YDEGEE. V lost 0 bases and J lost 4, with 5 bases in between. This CDR3 is CASSLGVYEQYF. CDR3 DNA sequence: TGTGCCAGCAGCTTGGGGGTTTACGAGCAGTACTTC.

For this clone: Being one base from a much bigger clone, this may be a read error. The chain combines TRBV6-1 with TRBJ2-1, with unresolved D. CDR1 is MNHNS and CDR2 is SASEGT in the germline V gene. The CDR3 loop spans 11 amino acids. The V end lost 4 bases, the J end lost 3 bases, and 1 base lay between the germline ends. The CDR3 is CASSVYNEQFF. CDR3 sequence (DNA): TGTGCCAGCAGTGTCTACAATGAGCAGTTCTTC.

This clone showed up just a few times. V gene TRBV7-6 combines with J gene TRBJ2-1, with D maybe TRBD2 (5 bases). This CDR3 region has 15 residues. The germline V gene has CDR1 SGHVS and CDR2 FNYEAQ. V lost 6 bases to trimming and J lost 0 bases, with 12 bases between them. The chain's CDR3 is CASSSSRSSYNEQFF. In DNA, the CDR3 is TGTGCCAGCAGTTCTAGCCGGAGCTCCTACAATGAGCAGTTCTTC.

This clone was observed a handful of times. V gene TRBV20-1 combines with J gene TRBJ2-1; D is possibly TRBD2 (6 bases). Germline lookup yields CDR1 DFQATT and CDR2 SNEGSKA (reference sequence). The V gene lost 6 bases and the J gene lost 15 bases, with 15 bases spanning the gap. The CDR3 consists of 10 residues. The chain's CDR3 is CSADSGVAFF. For the CDR3, the DNA is TGCAGTGCGGACTCGGGAGTGGCGTTCTTC.

Here the CDR3 reads CASSSAGTGGTDTQYF. CDR3 coding DNA: TGTGCCAGCTCATCAGCCGGGACAGGGGGCACAGATACGCAGTATTTT. This chain connects TRBV18 to TRBJ2-3; 10 bases match TRBD1. There are 16 residues in the CDR3. CDR1 KGHSH and CDR2 LQKENI come from the germline V gene. The V gene end was trimmed by 5 bases and the J gene end by 1 base; junction bases not matched to a gene: 6.

This chain joins TRBV2 and TRBJ2-1; 8 bases are a match to TRBD2. Germline CDR1 and CDR2: SNHLY and FYNNEI. This CDR3 has 16 residues. V was clipped by 2 bases and J by 7 bases; unmatched bases: 10. In DNA, the CDR3 is TGTGCCAGCAGTGAATTGGGAGCGGGAGCAGTGAATGAGCAGTTCTTC. Protein: CASSELGAGAVNEQFF.

V usage is TRBV9 and J usage is TRBJ2-1; 8 nucleotides match TRBD2. V trimming: 3 bases; J trimming: 8 bases; junction bases outside the gene matches: 10. CDR1 SGDLS and CDR2 YYNGEE come from the germline V gene. This CDR3 is 15 amino acids long. CDR3 residues: CASSATGTRGDEQFF. Written as DNA, the CDR3 is TGTGCCAGCAGCGCCACCGGGACTAGGGGCGATGAGCAGTTCTTC. The full variable domain, its missing parts supplied by reference TRBV9 and TRBJ2-1, is DSGVTQTPKHLITATGQRVTLRCSPRSGDLSVYWYQQSLDQGLQFLIQYYNGEERAKGNILERFSAQQFPDLHSELNLSSLELGDSALYFCASSATGTRGDEQFFGPGTRLTVL.

As to this clone: The sample has other DNA sequences that encode this CDR3 too. The J gene is TRBJ2-4, the V gene TRBV7-2, with D possibly being TRBD1 or TRBD2 (6 bases each). Looked up from germline, CDR1 is SGHTA and CDR2 is FQGNSA. Trimming stripped 1 base from V and 0 bases from J, with 10 bases between. The CDR3 runs 16 residues. CDR3 in amino acids: CASSLVGGRAKNIQYF. CDR3 DNA sequence: TGTGCCAGCAGCTTAGTAGGGGGGAGAGCCAAAAACATTCAGTACTTC.